One T cell receptor (beta chain) is described in this entry. Under the authors' procedure: How many nucleated cells were present was estimated from reference gene primer amplification. The table came from immunoSEQ multiplex PCR; TCRdb's copy has only in-frame clones and leaves some out. V, J and clone size reflect that table, while D and trimming were determined from the DNA. This table has about 670,000 clones, around 89% appearing once. These data originate in a study of blood T cell repertoires in COVID-19. Looking at the study overall: The origin of the acute and convalescent COVID-19 samples was the United States, Italy and Spain. T cells, B-cell-depleted T cells, or PBMCs supplied cDNA or gDNA.

J lost 7 bases, V lost 2 bases, and 1 base had no gene match. The CDR3 extends over 12 amino acids. The sequence came from a woman aged 18-29 years with acute or convalescent COVID-19. The sample taken for sequencing was peripheral blood. This chain uses TRBV12-3 or TRBV12-4 with TRBJ2-7; TRBD1 matches 8 bases. The CDR3 region is CASSLQGAEQYF. In DNA, the CDR3 is TGTGCCAGCAGTTTACAGGGGGCGGAGCAGTACTTC.